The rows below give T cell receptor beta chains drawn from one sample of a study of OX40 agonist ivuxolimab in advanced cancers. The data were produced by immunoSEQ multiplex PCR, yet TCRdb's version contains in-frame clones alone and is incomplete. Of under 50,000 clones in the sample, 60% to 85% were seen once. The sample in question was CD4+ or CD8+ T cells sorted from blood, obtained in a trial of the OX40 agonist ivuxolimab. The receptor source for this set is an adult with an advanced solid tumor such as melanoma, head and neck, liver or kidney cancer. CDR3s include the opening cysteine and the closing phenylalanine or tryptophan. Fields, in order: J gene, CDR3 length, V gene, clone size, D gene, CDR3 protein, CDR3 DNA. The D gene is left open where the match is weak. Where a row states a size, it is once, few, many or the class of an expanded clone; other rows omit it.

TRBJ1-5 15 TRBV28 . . CASSFGHLINQPQHF TGTGCCAGCAGCTTTGGACACCTGATCAATCAGCCCCAGCATTTT
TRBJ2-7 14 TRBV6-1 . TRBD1 CASRGQQPSYEQYF TGTGCCAGCAGGGGACAGCAACCCTCCTACGAGCAGTACTTC
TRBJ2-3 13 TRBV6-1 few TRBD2 CASSRGGADTQYF TGTGCCAGCAGTCGGGGGGGGGCAGATACGCAGTATTTT
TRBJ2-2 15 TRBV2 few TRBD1 CASRSGTGDTGELFF TGTGCCAGCAGGTCCGGGACAGGTGACACCGGGGAGCTGTTTTTT
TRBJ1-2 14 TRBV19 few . CASSAKGANYGYTF TGTGCCAGTAGTGCTAAGGGCGCGAACTATGGCTACACCTTC
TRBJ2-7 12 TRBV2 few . CATRRQSSEQYF TGTGCCACCCGACGCCAGAGTAGCGAGCAGTACTTC
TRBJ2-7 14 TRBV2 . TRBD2 CATLRLAGAGEQYF TGTGCCACCCTTCGACTAGCGGGAGCTGGGGAGCAGTACTTC
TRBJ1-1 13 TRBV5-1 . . CASILEGNTEAFF TGCGCCAGCATCCTGGAAGGGAACACTGAAGCTTTCTTT
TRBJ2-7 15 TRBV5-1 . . CASSFLGEVQYEQYF TGCGCCAGCAGCTTTCTGGGGGAGGTCCAATACGAGCAGTACTTC
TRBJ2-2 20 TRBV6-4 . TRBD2 CASSDSKGTSGPRTPGELFF TGTGCCAGCAGTGACTCGAAAGGGACTAGCGGACCAAGAACACCGGGGGAGCTGTTTTTT
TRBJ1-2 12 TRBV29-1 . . CSVGGANYGYTF TGCAGCGTTGGGGGGGCCAACTATGGCTACACCTTC
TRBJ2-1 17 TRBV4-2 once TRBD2 CASSQPGLAGGANEQFF TGTGCCAGCAGCCAACCGGGACTAGCGGGGGGGGCCAATGAGCAGTTCTTC
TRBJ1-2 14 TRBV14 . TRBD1 CASSPGQTNYGYTF TGTGCCAGCAGCCCGGGACAGACTAACTATGGCTACACCTTC
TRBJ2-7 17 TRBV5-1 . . CASSFLPGTRGSYEQYF TGCGCCAGCAGCTTCCTACCCGGTACGCGGGGCTCCTACGAGCAGTACTTC
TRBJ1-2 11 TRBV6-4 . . CASSDPLGYTF TGTGCCAGCAGTGACCCCTTAGGCTACACCTTC
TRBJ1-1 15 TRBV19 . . CASSLRAGVNTEAFF TGTGCCAGTAGTCTCCGAGCAGGCGTGAACACTGAAGCTTTCTTT
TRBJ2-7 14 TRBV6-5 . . CASSYSIANYEQYF TGTGCCAGCAGTTACTCGATCGCTAACTACGAGCAGTACTTC
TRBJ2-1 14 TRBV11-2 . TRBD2 CASSLAGGKWRQFF TGTGCCAGCAGCTTAGCGGGGGGTAAATGGCGGCAGTTCTTC
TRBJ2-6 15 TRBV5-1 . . CASSLGWSGANVLTF TGCGCCAGCAGCTTGGGGTGGTCTGGGGCCAACGTCCTGACTTTC
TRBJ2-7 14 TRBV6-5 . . CASSYSVGIHEQYF TGTGCCAGCAGTTACTCTGTTGGGATACACGAGCAGTACTTC
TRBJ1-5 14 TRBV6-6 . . CASSNRHSNQPQHF TGTGCCAGCAGTAACCGACATAGCAATCAGCCCCAGCATTTT
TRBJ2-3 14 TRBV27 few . CASSSRPGPPTQYF TGTGCCAGCAGTTCTCGACCGGGACCACCTACGCAGTATTTT
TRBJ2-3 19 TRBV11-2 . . CASRLGGQVTLLSTDTQYF TGTGCCAGCAGGCTCGGAGGGCAGGTGACTCTACTTAGCACAGATACGCAGTATTTT
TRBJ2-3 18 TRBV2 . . CASSEADSTGIVTDTQYF TGTGCCAGCAGTGAAGCAGACTCCACAGGGATAGTCACAGATACGCAGTATTTT
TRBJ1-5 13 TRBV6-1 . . CASRRDVDQPQHF TGTGCCAGCAGAAGGGACGTCGACCAGCCCCAGCATTTT
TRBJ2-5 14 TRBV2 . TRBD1 CASSAGQYQETQYF TGTGCCAGCAGTGCGGGACAGTACCAAGAGACCCAGTACTTC
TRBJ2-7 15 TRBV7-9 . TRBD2 CASSSTSGRAYEQYF TGTGCCAGCAGCTCGACTAGCGGGAGGGCCTACGAGCAGTACTTC
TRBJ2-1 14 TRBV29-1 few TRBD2 CSVDRTSGRDEQFF TGCAGCGTTGACAGGACTAGCGGGAGGGATGAGCAGTTCTTC
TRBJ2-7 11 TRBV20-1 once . CSAGTAYEQYF TGCAGTGCTGGGACTGCTTATGAGCAGTACTTC
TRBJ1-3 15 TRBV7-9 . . CASSLEGGAGNTIYF TGTGCCAGCAGCTTAGAAGGAGGAGCTGGAAACACCATATATTTT
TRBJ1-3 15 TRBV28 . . CASRARDGFLYTIYF TGTGCCAGCAGGGCTAGGGACGGGTTTTTGTACACCATATATTTT
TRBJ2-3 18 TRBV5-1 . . CASSLWESRRGSTDTQYF TGCGCCAGCAGCTTGTGGGAATCGAGGCGGGGCTCCACAGATACGCAGTATTTT
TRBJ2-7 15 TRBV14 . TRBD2 CASSHPGTSLYEQYF TGTGCCAGCAGCCACCCCGGGACTAGTCTCTACGAGCAGTACTTC
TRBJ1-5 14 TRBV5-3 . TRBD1 CARSYRGSNQPQHF TGTGCCAGAAGCTACAGGGGGAGCAATCAGCCCCAGCATTTT
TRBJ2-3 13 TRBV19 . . CASSSQHTDTQYF TGTGCCAGTAGTTCACAACACACAGATACGCAGTATTTT
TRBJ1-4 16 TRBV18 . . CASSPGLGTSNEKLFF TGTGCCAGCTCACCGGGACTAGGGACCTCCAATGAAAAACTGTTTTTT
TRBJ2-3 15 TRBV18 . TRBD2 CASSTGTSGIDTQYF TGTGCCAGCTCAACCGGGACTAGCGGGATTGATACGCAGTATTTT
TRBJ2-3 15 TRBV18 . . CASSPLLQGTDTQYF TGTGCCAGCTCACCACTACTACAGGGCACAGATACGCAGTATTTT
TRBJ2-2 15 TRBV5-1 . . CASRPAGTNTGELFF TGCGCCAGCAGACCGGCAGGGACGAACACCGGGGAGCTGTTTTTT
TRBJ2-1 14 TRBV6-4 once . CASSDQGWEDEQFF TGTGCCAGCAGTGACCAGGGGTGGGAGGATGAGCAGTTCTTC
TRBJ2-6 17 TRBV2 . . CASSGEGARSGANVLTF TGTGCCAGCAGTGGGGAGGGGGCACGATCTGGGGCCAACGTCCTGACTTTC
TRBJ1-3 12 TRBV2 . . CASSQGSHTIYF TGTGCCAGCAGCCAGGGGAGTCACACCATATATTTT